This T cell receptor beta chain originates from a study of blood T cell repertoires in COVID-19. In the original analysis: Amplification of reference gene primers was used by the study to estimate nucleated cell counts. Profiled with immunoSEQ multiplex PCR; TCRdb holds only in-frame clones, not every one. From that table come the V and J calls and clone size; the DNA was used to work out D and trimming. This sample has some 230,000 clones, with approximately 90% found just once. This CDR3 spans 14 amino acids. The germline V gene encodes CDR1 MGHRA and CDR2 YSYEKL. V gave up 0 bases and J gave up 4 bases, with 9 bases separating them. Individuals aged roughly 18 to 90 years were recruited from roughly 22 US areas.

What was sequenced was PBMCs or T cells enriched from blood (not recorded which). The V gene is TRBV4-1, the J gene TRBJ2-5, with a weak D call TRBD1 (6 bases). The receptor was derived from a woman younger than 35 in a cohort exposed to, infected with or recovered from COVID-19 (not recorded which). The CDR3 spells CASSQEQGRETQYF. The CDR3 nucleotides read TGCGCCAGCAGCCAAGAACAGGGACGAGAGACCCAGTACTTC.